Following are 19 T cell receptor beta chains from one sample sequenced in a study of T-cell reconstitution after alpha-beta-depleted transplantation in children. Unique molecular identifiers were incorporated into the prepared TCRbeta library. TCRdb used MiXCR to reprocess the PCR reads, holding one entry per CDR3 protein. Of around 60,000 distinct CDR3 sequences in the sample, 44% are singletons; the top ten hold nearly 98%. The specimen comprised PBMCs, mostly from graft donor cells, sampled 360 days after TCRalphabeta/CD19-depleted stem cell transplant. The receptors here all came from a male patient under 18 who had a stem cell transplant for acute lymphoblastic leukemia, so the T cells may come from the graft donor.

The chain couples TRBV6-1 to TRBJ2-6, with D maybe TRBD1 (6 bases). Trimming removed 5 bases at V and 0 bases at J, with 8 bases between. Germline V lookup: CDR1 MNHNS, CDR2 SASEGT. CDR3 length: 15 amino acids. CDR3 bases: TGTGCCAGCAGTACAGGGACCTCTGGGGCCAACGTCCTGACTTTC. Amino acid sequence: CASSTGTSGANVLTF.

This chain links TRBV7-6 with TRBJ2-7; D gene unclear. Germline CDR1 reads SGHVS; CDR2 reads FNYEAQ. The CDR3 is 18 residues long. Trimming removed 1 base from V and 5 bases from J, with 24 bases in between. DNA of the CDR3: TGTGCCAGCAGCTTAGTGGCCCTTGATCGGTCTACTGGAGACGAGCAGTACTTC. Protein product: CASSLVALDRSTGDEQYF.

The chain couples TRBV20-1 to TRBJ1-6, with D possibly matching TRBD1 (5 bases). Trimming took 3 bases from V and 7 from J, leaving 10 bases between them. The CDR3 sequence is 13 residues long. Germline assignment: CDR1 DFQATT and CDR2 SNEGSKA (reference sequence). In DNA, the CDR3 is TGCAGTGCTAGCGGCAGGGCGAATTCACCCCTCCACTTT. Encoded protein: CSASGRANSPLHF.

V is TRBV4-1 and J is TRBJ2-7, with D tentatively TRBD2 (5 bases). V lost 4 bases and J lost 2, with 9 bases in between. The CDR3 totals 13 residues. CDR1 and CDR2 (germline): MGHRA, YSYEKL. The CDR3 nucleotides are TGCGCCAGCAGCCGCCCCGGGACCTACGAGCAGTACTTC. This gives the protein CASSRPGTYEQYF.

This clonotype was detected a few times. The chain joins TRBV9 to TRBJ2-2; TRBD2 might be the D (6 bases). CDR1 and CDR2 (germline): SGDLS, YYNGEE. V was clipped by 3 bases and J by 8 bases, with 17 bases between them. This CDR3 has 15 residues. The CDR3 sequence is CASSAATGGVGELFF. CDR3 sequence (DNA): TGTGCCAGCAGCGCAGCGACTGGAGGGGTGGGGGAGCTGTTTTTT.

The rearrangement uses TRBV6-5 and TRBJ2-5; the D gene is possibly TRBD2 (6 bases). The CDR3 contains 12 residues. V was trimmed by 2 bases and J by 5 bases, leaving 6 bases between them. CDR1 and CDR2 (germline): MNHEY, SVGAGI. CDR3 region: CASSYGRETQYF. CDR3 sequence (DNA): TGTGCCAGCAGTTACGGGAGGGAGACCCAGTACTTC.

The chain links TRBV27 to TRBJ2-1; D uncertain. Trimming left V 3 bases short and J 0 bases short, with 9 bases between. The CDR3 has 15 residues. Germline V CDR1 and CDR2: MNHEY, SMNVEV (reference sequence). CDR3: CASSFGPISYNEQFF. CDR3 DNA sequence: TGTGCCAGCAGTTTCGGGCCCATCTCCTACAATGAGCAGTTCTTC.

This clonotype was seen only a few times. The chain joins TRBV10-3 to TRBJ2-7, with 14 bases matching TRBD2. The CDR3 extends over 18 amino acids. J gave up 6 bases and V 3 bases, and 13 bases lay outside the gene matches. Germline CDR1 ENHRY, CDR2 SYGVKD. CDR3 residues: CAISDRGTSGSGLGEQYF. As DNA, the CDR3 is TGTGCCATCAGTGATAGGGGGACTAGCGGGAGCGGCTTGGGCGAGCAGTACTTC.

This clonotype was seen a few times. The V call is TRBV2, the J call TRBJ2-3; 10 bases map to TRBD2. V gave up 4 bases and J gave up 2 bases; unmatched junction bases: 3. CDR3 size: 15 residues. The V gene's germline CDR1 is SNHLY and CDR2 FYNNEI. CDR3 region: CASSGTSGYTDTQYF. DNA of the CDR3: TGTGCCAGCAGTGGGACTAGCGGATACACAGATACGCAGTATTTT.

V and J are TRBV13 and TRBJ2-1; maybe TRBD2 (6 bases). The germline V gene encodes CDR1 PRHDT and CDR2 FYEKMQ (reference sequence). Trimming stripped 1 base from V and 2 bases from J, with 12 bases between. The CDR3 is made up of 16 amino acids. The CDR3 protein is CASSLAGEGTYNEQFF. Written as DNA, the CDR3 is TGTGCCAGCAGCTTAGCGGGAGAGGGGACCTACAATGAGCAGTTCTTC.

The rearrangement joins TRBV28 to TRBJ2-1; TRBD2 matches 9 bases. Germline values: CDR1 MDHEN, CDR2 SYDVKM. V lost 4 bases to trimming and J lost 4 bases; unmatched junction nucleotides: 5. The CDR3 covers 15 residues. DNA of the CDR3: TGTGCCAGCAGTTCCGGACTAGCGAATTACAATGAGCAGTTCTTC. Translation gives CASSSGLANYNEQFF.

This clonotype was found a few times. This chain joins TRBV7-3 and TRBJ2-5, with D unresolved. The V gene's germline CDR1 is SGHTA and CDR2 FQGTGA. Trimming removed 0 bases from V and 2 bases from J, with 4 bases in between. This CDR3 region has 13 residues. CDR3 loop: CASSLTTQETQYF. The CDR3 DNA reads as TGTGCCAGCAGCTTAACCACTCAAGAGACCCAGTACTTC.

A few counts support this clonotype. The V and J genes are TRBV2 and TRBJ2-7, with D hard to call. Trimming removed 4 bases from V and 2 bases from J, with 3 bases in between. This CDR3 comprises 11 residues. Germline-derived CDR1 and CDR2 are SNHLY and FYNNEI. CDR3 region: CASSVTYEQYF. The CDR3 DNA reads TGTGCCAGCAGTGTTACCTACGAGCAGTACTTC.

The gene calls are TRBV7-6 and TRBJ2-2, with 12 bases matching TRBD2. This CDR3 has 19 amino acids. Germline values: CDR1 SGHVS, CDR2 FNYEAQ. V shed 2 bases, J shed 0 bases, and the junction held 7 bases outside the gene matches. The DNA for the CDR3 is TGTGCCAGCAGCTTACCGACTAGCGGGGGCCCCTCGAACACCGGGGAGCTGTTTTTT. Amino acids: CASSLPTSGGPSNTGELFF.

This clonotype was counted between two and nine times. The chain combines TRBV2 with TRBJ2-2; 9 bases are a match to TRBD2. CDR1 and CDR2 (germline): SNHLY, FYNNEI. The CDR3 runs 17 residues. With V trimmed by 7 bases and J by 3 bases, 12 bases remained unmatched. CDR3 nucleotide sequence: TGTGCCAGCACTCCAAAGGGTTCTAGCGGGGACACCGGGGAGCTGTTTTTT. Residues: CASTPKGSSGDTGELFF.

V and J are TRBV7-6 and TRBJ2-2; the match to TRBD2 covers 7 bases. Germline CDR1 reads SGHVS; CDR2 reads FNYEAQ. J gave up 3 bases and V 10 bases, and 11 bases lay outside the gene matches. The length of the CDR3 is 15 residues. The CDR3 region is CATGGQAGYTGELFF. The DNA for the CDR3 is TGTGCCACCGGAGGGCAAGCGGGGTACACCGGGGAGCTGTTTTTT.

This clonotype has a handful of counts. The chain links TRBV14 to TRBJ2-7; D gene unclear. Germline values: CDR1 SGHDN, CDR2 FVKESK. The V end lost 1 base, the J end lost 3 bases, and 7 bases lay between the germline ends. This CDR3 has 13 amino acids. The CDR3 DNA is TGTGCCAGCAGCCAAGGGAGTTTCTACGAGCAGTACTTC. Protein: CASSQGSFYEQYF.

This clonotype was observed a handful of times. J is TRBJ2-1 and V is TRBV7-9; 9 nucleotides align to TRBD1. The germline V gene encodes CDR1 SEHNR and CDR2 FQNEAQ (reference sequence). This CDR3 is 16 amino acids long. Unmatched junction bases numbered 10, after V lost 3 bases and J lost 7 bases. The CDR3 reads CASSFTPGQGGNEQFF. As DNA, the CDR3 is TGTGCCAGCAGCTTCACTCCGGGACAGGGTGGAAATGAGCAGTTCTTC.

In DNA form, the CDR3 reads TGTGCCAGCGGGAGGGGGGGCACCGGGGAGCTGTTTTTT. Its translation: CASGRGGTGELFF. This chain joins TRBV27 and TRBJ2-2; the D gene is possibly TRBD2 (7 bases). This CDR3 is 13 amino acids long. The germline V gene has CDR1 MNHEY and CDR2 SMNVEV (reference sequence). Trimming removed 8 bases from V and 4 bases from J, with 11 bases in between.